These T cell receptor beta chains were read from a single sample in a study of blood T cell repertoires in COVID-19. Produced via immunoSEQ multiplex PCR; TCRdb's table is partial and in-frame only. The sample lists over 35,000 clones, approximately 85% occurring once. Sequenced: peripheral blood. The receptors come from a man in his sixties with active or convalescent COVID-19. The CDR3 runs from the conserved cysteine through the conserved F or W. Each record gives: CDR3 protein, CDR3 DNA, D gene, clone size, J gene, V gene. D genes are given only for firm matches. Clone size, where shown, is once, few, many, or a class for clones that have expanded.

cdr3_aa: CASSESLADTDTQYF
cdr3_nt: TGCGCCAGCAGTGAGTCGCTAGCGGACACAGATACGCAGTATTTT
d_call: TRBD2
clone_size: -
j_call: TRBJ2-3
v_call: TRBV10-2

cdr3_aa: CASSLGTIYGYTF
cdr3_nt: TGTGCCAGCAGTTTGGGGACAATCTATGGCTACACCTTC
d_call: -
clone_size: -
j_call: TRBJ1-2
v_call: TRBV28

cdr3_aa: CASSFEGSGKETQYF
cdr3_nt: TGCGCCAGCAGCTTTGAGGGCAGCGGAAAAGAGACCCAGTACTTC
d_call: -
clone_size: -
j_call: TRBJ2-5
v_call: TRBV5-1

cdr3_aa: CATAGTNMNTEAFF
cdr3_nt: TGTGCCACGGCGGGGACTAACATGAACACTGAAGCTTTCTTT
d_call: -
clone_size: -
j_call: TRBJ1-1
v_call: TRBV10-3

cdr3_aa: CASRRTVTTHGYTF
cdr3_nt: TGTGCCAGCAGGAGGACAGTCACTACGCATGGCTACACCTTC
d_call: -
clone_size: -
j_call: TRBJ1-2
v_call: TRBV2

cdr3_aa: CASSLDSSYNEQFF
cdr3_nt: TGTGCCAGCAGCTTAGACTCCTCCTACAATGAGCAGTTCTTC
d_call: -
clone_size: few
j_call: TRBJ2-1
v_call: TRBV7-2

cdr3_aa: CASSLLSGQGASETQYF
cdr3_nt: TGCGCCAGCAGCTTGCTCTCGGGACAGGGGGCCTCAGAGACCCAGTACTTC
d_call: TRBD1
clone_size: -
j_call: TRBJ2-5
v_call: TRBV5-1

cdr3_aa: CASSLTQGSDTQYF
cdr3_nt: TGTGCCAGCAGCCTGACACAGGGTTCAGATACGCAGTATTTT
d_call: -
clone_size: -
j_call: TRBJ2-3
v_call: TRBV7-9

cdr3_aa: CASSLADRVQETQYF
cdr3_nt: TGTGCCAGCAGCTTAGCCGACAGGGTTCAAGAGACCCAGTACTTC
d_call: TRBD1
clone_size: -
j_call: TRBJ2-5
v_call: TRBV11-2

cdr3_aa: CASSTLPGYNEQFF
cdr3_nt: TGTGCCAGCAGTACTCTCCCGGGATACAATGAGCAGTTCTTC
d_call: -
clone_size: few
j_call: TRBJ2-1
v_call: TRBV6-5

cdr3_aa: CASSIRPPDRRQNEKLFF
cdr3_nt: TGTGCCAGTAGTATAAGGCCCCCCGACAGGCGCCAGAATGAAAAACTGTTTTTT
d_call: -
clone_size: -
j_call: TRBJ1-4
v_call: TRBV19

cdr3_aa: CASSSGTAGANVLTF
cdr3_nt: TGCGCCAGCAGCTCGGGGACAGCTGGGGCCAACGTCCTGACTTTC
d_call: TRBD1
clone_size: -
j_call: TRBJ2-6
v_call: TRBV5-1

cdr3_aa: CASSRGTGYGYTF
cdr3_nt: TGTGCCAGCAGCCGAGGGACAGGGTATGGCTACACCTTC
d_call: TRBD1
clone_size: -
j_call: TRBJ1-2
v_call: TRBV7-9

cdr3_aa: CASGLRTSSYNEQFF
cdr3_nt: TGTGCTAGTGGTTTGCGGACTAGTTCCTACAATGAGCAGTTCTTC
d_call: TRBD2
clone_size: -
j_call: TRBJ2-1
v_call: TRBV12-5

cdr3_aa: CASSPLGTGNSNQPQHF
cdr3_nt: TGTGCCAGCTCACCACTCGGGACAGGGAATAGCAATCAGCCCCAGCATTTT
d_call: TRBD1
clone_size: -
j_call: TRBJ1-5
v_call: TRBV18

cdr3_aa: CASSVASSGSSETQYF
cdr3_nt: TGTGCCAGCAGCGTAGCCTCTAGCGGGAGTAGTGAGACCCAGTACTTC
d_call: TRBD2
clone_size: -
j_call: TRBJ2-5
v_call: TRBV9

cdr3_aa: CASSLGHGKETQYF
cdr3_nt: TGTGCCAGCAGCTTGGGCCACGGGAAAGAGACCCAGTACTTC
d_call: -
clone_size: -
j_call: TRBJ2-5
v_call: TRBV11-2

cdr3_aa: CASSPQPVTSSLETQYF
cdr3_nt: TGTGCCAGCTCACCACAACCTGTGACTAGCTCTCTTGAGACCCAGTACTTC
d_call: TRBD2
clone_size: -
j_call: TRBJ2-5
v_call: TRBV18

cdr3_aa: CASSYSTAGGTDTQYF
cdr3_nt: TGTGCCAGCAGTTACTCGACAGCGGGAGGCACAGATACGCAGTATTTT
d_call: TRBD2
clone_size: -
j_call: TRBJ2-3
v_call: TRBV6-5

cdr3_aa: CASSPGQGAYNEQFF
cdr3_nt: TGTGCCAGCTCACCGGGCCAGGGCGCCTACAATGAGCAGTTCTTC
d_call: -
clone_size: -
j_call: TRBJ2-1
v_call: TRBV18

cdr3_aa: CASSQGGAGDAYNEQFF
cdr3_nt: TGCGCCAGCAGCCAAGGGGGAGCGGGGGACGCCTACAATGAGCAGTTCTTC
d_call: TRBD2
clone_size: few
j_call: TRBJ2-1
v_call: TRBV4-1

cdr3_aa: CASSLGQDSNQPQHF
cdr3_nt: TGTGCCAGCAGCTTAGGGCAAGATAGCAATCAGCCCCAGCATTTT
d_call: -
clone_size: -
j_call: TRBJ1-5
v_call: TRBV7-4

cdr3_aa: CASSPLTSPVNNEQFF
cdr3_nt: TGTGCCAGCAGCCCTTTGACTAGCCCTGTAAACAATGAGCAGTTCTTC
d_call: TRBD2
clone_size: -
j_call: TRBJ2-1
v_call: TRBV6-2/TRBV6-3

cdr3_aa: CASSSTGRSGQPQHF
cdr3_nt: TGTGCCAGCAGCTCCACGGGGAGGTCGGGTCAGCCCCAGCATTTT
d_call: -
clone_size: -
j_call: TRBJ1-5
v_call: TRBV7-9

cdr3_aa: CASSVAPDRGNTEAFF
cdr3_nt: TGTGCCAGCAGCGTAGCTCCCGACAGAGGGAACACTGAAGCTTTCTTT
d_call: -
clone_size: once
j_call: TRBJ1-1
v_call: TRBV9